A single sample is the source of the 9 T cell receptor beta chains below, sequenced in a study of cytomegalovirus exposure and HLA in healthy donors. Use of 60 Vbeta and 13 Jbeta primers characterized the PCR. This table comes from immunoSEQ multiplex PCR, and its TCRdb copy is limited to in-frame clones, with some not included. The top ten hold approximately 5.3% of the sample, which has about 220,000 clones, more than 75% seen once. Sequenced sample: PBMCs. These receptors came from a woman in her 40s in good health and CMV-seropositive.

This clone has only a few counts. The chain is built from TRBV7-9 and TRBJ1-2, with 7 bases that match TRBD1. Germline V gene sequence: CDR1 SEHNR, CDR2 FQNEAQ (reference sequence). The CDR3 has 15 residues. The V segment lost 1 base and the J segment 6 bases; nucleotides outside the gene matches: 8. CDR3 in amino acids: CASSLVVGRGNGYTF. CDR3 nucleotides: TGTGCCAGCAGCTTAGTAGTCGGCAGGGGGAATGGCTACACCTTC.

This clone was counted a single time. Relative to the germline gene, one junction end is altered; a read error may explain this. The rearrangement uses TRBV2 and TRBJ2-7; 8 bases line up with TRBD2. The V gene's germline CDR1 is SNHLY and CDR2 FYNNEI. CDR3 length: 14 residues. Here the CDR3 DNA reads TGTGCCAGCAGACCGGGACTAGAGACCTACGAGCGGTACTTC. This codes for CASRPGLETYERYF.

J is TRBJ2-5 and V is TRBV7-2; 12 positions agree with TRBD2. CDR3 length: 15 amino acids. V shed 4 bases, J shed 2 bases, and the junction held 2 bases outside the gene matches. CDR1 SGHTA and CDR2 FQGNSA come from the germline V gene. The CDR3 reads CASSSGTSGQETQYF. The CDR3 coding sequence is TGTGCCAGCAGCTCGGGGACTAGCGGGCAAGAGACCCAGTACTTC.

This chain links TRBV5-1 with TRBJ2-1, with 8 nucleotides matching TRBD2. The CDR3 covers 15 residues. J gave up 3 bases and V 2 bases, and 4 bases lay outside the gene matches. Germline-derived CDR1 and CDR2 are SGHRS and YFSETQ. The CDR3 reads CASSLAGAVYNEQFF. DNA of the CDR3: TGCGCCAGCAGCTTAGCGGGAGCGGTCTACAATGAGCAGTTCTTC.

The chain combines TRBV4-3 with TRBJ2-7, with D maybe TRBD2 (6 bases). Germline CDR1 and CDR2: LGHNA and YSLEER. This CDR3 region has 16 residues. V was trimmed by 1 base and J by 6 bases, leaving 19 bases between them. The DNA of the CDR3 is TGCGCCAGCAGCCAAGCTGGGCGGGGCTCAACCCTCGAGCAGTACTTC. Translation: CASSQAGRGSTLEQYF.

The CDR3, as DNA: TGTGCCAGCCGAGACAGGGGTATAATGAACACTGAAGCTTTCTTT. Protein sequence: CASRDRGIMNTEAFF. This chain connects TRBV19 to TRBJ1-1; 8 bases line up with TRBD1. The germline V gene has CDR1 LNHDA and CDR2 SQIVND (reference sequence). This CDR3 contains 15 residues. With V trimmed by 9 bases and J by 0 bases, 9 bases remained unmatched.

The chain carries TRBV5-4 and TRBJ2-3, with unresolved D. CDR3 size: 13 residues. Trimming left V 2 bases short and J 0 bases short, with 4 bases between. Germline CDR1 reads SGHNT; CDR2 reads YYREEE (reference sequence). CDR3 sequence (DNA): TGTGCCAGCAGCTTAACTAGCACAGATACGCAGTATTTT. It codes for CASSLTSTDTQYF. Filled out from reference TRBV5-4 and TRBJ2-3, the complete variable domain reads ETGVTQSPTHLIKTRGQQVTLRCSSQSGHNTVSWYQQALGQGPQFIFQYYREEENGRGNFPPRFSGLQFPNYSSELNVNALELDDSALYLCASSLTSTDTQYFGPGTRLTVL.

The chain recombines TRBV28 with TRBJ1-2; the D gene is possibly TRBD1 (5 bases). This CDR3 contains 16 residues. V was pared by 6 bases and J by 4 bases, with 21 bases between. Germline values: CDR1 MDHEN, CDR2 SYDVKM. In nucleotides, the CDR3 is TGTGCCAGCAGCCTTGGGGCCCTACAGGTCCCCTATGGCTACACCTTC. Amino acid sequence: CASSLGALQVPYGYTF.

This sequence joins TRBV30 and TRBJ2-7; 12 bases are a match to TRBD2. The germline CDR1 and CDR2 sequences are GTSNPN and SVGIG (reference sequence). V trimming: 0 bases; J trimming: 0 bases; junction bases outside the gene matches: 6. This CDR3 contains 17 residues. DNA of the CDR3: TGTGCCTGGAGTGTGCGGGCTAGCGGGAGGGCCTCCTACGAGCAGTACTTC. It encodes CAWSVRASGRASYEQYF.